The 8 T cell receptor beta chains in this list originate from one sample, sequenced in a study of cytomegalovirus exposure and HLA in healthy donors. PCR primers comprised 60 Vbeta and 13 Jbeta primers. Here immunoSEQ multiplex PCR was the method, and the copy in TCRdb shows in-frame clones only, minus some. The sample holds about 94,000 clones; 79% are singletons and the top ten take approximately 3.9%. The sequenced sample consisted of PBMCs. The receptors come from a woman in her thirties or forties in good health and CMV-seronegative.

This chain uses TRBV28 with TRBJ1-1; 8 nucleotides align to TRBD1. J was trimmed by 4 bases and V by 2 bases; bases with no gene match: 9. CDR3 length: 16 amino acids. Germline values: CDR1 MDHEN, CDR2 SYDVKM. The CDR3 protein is CASSLAYGTGGTEAFF. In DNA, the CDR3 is TGTGCCAGCAGTTTAGCGTATGGAACAGGGGGCACTGAAGCTTTCTTT.

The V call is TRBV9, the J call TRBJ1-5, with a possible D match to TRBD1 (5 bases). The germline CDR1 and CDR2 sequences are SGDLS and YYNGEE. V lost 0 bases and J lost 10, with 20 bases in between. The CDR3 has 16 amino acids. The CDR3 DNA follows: TGTGCCAGCAGCGTAGAACAGTGGGAGGGGCAGAGCCCCCAGCATTTT. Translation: CASSVEQWEGQSPQHF.

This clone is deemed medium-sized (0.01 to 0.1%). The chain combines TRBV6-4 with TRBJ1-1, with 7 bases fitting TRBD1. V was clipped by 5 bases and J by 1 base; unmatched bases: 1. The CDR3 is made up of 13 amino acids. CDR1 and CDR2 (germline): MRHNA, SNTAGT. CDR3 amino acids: CASSRTGNTEAFF. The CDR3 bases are TGTGCCAGCAGTAGGACAGGGAACACTGAAGCTTTCTTT.

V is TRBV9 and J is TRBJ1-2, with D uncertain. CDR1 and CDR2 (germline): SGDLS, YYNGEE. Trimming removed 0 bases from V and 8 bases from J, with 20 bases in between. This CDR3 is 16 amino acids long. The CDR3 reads CASSVDGTDLLRGYTF. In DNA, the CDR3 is TGTGCCAGCAGCGTAGATGGTACAGATCTGCTACGCGGCTACACCTTC.

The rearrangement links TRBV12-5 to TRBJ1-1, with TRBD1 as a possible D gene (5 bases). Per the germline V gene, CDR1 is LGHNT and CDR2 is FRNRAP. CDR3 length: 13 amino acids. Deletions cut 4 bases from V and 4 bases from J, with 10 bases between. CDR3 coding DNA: TGTGCTAGTGGTTCAGGGTGGAGCACTGAAGCTTTCTTT. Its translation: CASGSGWSTEAFF.

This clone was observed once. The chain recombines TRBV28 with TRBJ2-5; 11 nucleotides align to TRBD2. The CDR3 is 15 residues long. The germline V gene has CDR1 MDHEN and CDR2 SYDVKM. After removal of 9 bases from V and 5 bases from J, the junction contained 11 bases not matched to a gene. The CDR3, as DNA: TGTGCCAGTACTAGCGGGGGACCGGGAGTGGAGACCCAGTACTTC. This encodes CASTSGGPGVETQYF. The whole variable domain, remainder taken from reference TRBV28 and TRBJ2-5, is DVKVTQSSRYLVKRTGEKVFLECVQDMDHENMFWYRQDPGLGLRLIYFSYDVKMKEKGDIPEGYSVSREKKERFSLILESASTNQTSMYLCASTSGGPGVETQYFGPGTRLLVL.

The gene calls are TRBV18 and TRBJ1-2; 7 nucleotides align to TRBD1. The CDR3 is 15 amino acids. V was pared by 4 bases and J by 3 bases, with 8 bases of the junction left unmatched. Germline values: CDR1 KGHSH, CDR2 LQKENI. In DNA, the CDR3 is TGTGCCAGCTCACAAAATGCCGGGACAGACTATGGCTACACCTTC. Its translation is CASSQNAGTDYGYTF.

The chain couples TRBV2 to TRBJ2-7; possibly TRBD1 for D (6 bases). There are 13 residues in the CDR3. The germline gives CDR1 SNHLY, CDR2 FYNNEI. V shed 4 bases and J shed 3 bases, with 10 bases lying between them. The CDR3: CASSAGGLYEQYF. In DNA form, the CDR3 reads TGTGCCAGCAGTGCTGGGGGCCTCTACGAGCAGTACTTC.